A selection of T cell receptor beta chains follows, all from one sample in a study of shared T cell receptors in the human thymus. Assay: immunoSEQ multiplex PCR; the TCRdb copy retains only in-frame clones and omits some. The sample has about 660,000 clones; approximately 90% are singletons. These same data were also listed under a study on human thymus T cells.

The sample consisted of thymocytes. The source is a boy younger than two with a congenital heart defect. Each CDR3 is given with its conserved first and last residue. The order of the fields is V gene, D gene, clone size, J gene, CDR3 DNA, CDR3 protein. A D gene is named only where the DNA matches it firmly. Size is omitted from some rows. Given values are once, few, many or a class for expanded clones.

v_call: TRBV4-1
d_call: NA
clone_size: NA
j_call: TRBJ2-7
cdr3_nt: TGCGCCAGCAGCCAAGAGGTAGCACAGGCATCCTACGAGCAGTACTTC
cdr3_aa: CASSQEVAQASYEQYF

v_call: TRBV6-5
d_call: TRBD1
clone_size: NA
j_call: TRBJ1-2
cdr3_nt: TGTGCCAGCAGTTGCCGGGACAGGGGGAACTATGGCTACACCTTC
cdr3_aa: CASSCRDRGNYGYTF

v_call: TRBV5-1
d_call: NA
clone_size: NA
j_call: TRBJ2-7
cdr3_nt: TGCGCCAGCAGTGACAGGCACGAGCAGTACTTC
cdr3_aa: CASSDRHEQYF

v_call: TRBV30
d_call: TRBD2
clone_size: NA
j_call: TRBJ2-3
cdr3_nt: TGTGCCTGGAGTCCCCTAGCGGGGTGCACAGATACGCAGTATTTT
cdr3_aa: CAWSPLAGCTDTQYF

v_call: TRBV2
d_call: NA
clone_size: NA
j_call: TRBJ2-7
cdr3_nt: TGTGCCAGCAGTGACAGGGGCCACGAGCAGTACTTC
cdr3_aa: CASSDRGHEQYF

v_call: TRBV29-1
d_call: TRBD2
clone_size: NA
j_call: TRBJ2-3
cdr3_nt: TGCAGCGCACGGACTAGCGGAGGCTCCACAGATACGCAGTATTTT
cdr3_aa: CSARTSGGSTDTQYF

v_call: TRBV6-5
d_call: TRBD2
clone_size: once
j_call: TRBJ2-2
cdr3_nt: TGTGCCACCCTCCCCGGGAGGGCAGACACCGGGGAGCTGTTTTTT
cdr3_aa: CATLPGRADTGELFF

v_call: TRBV4-3
d_call: NA
clone_size: NA
j_call: TRBJ2-7
cdr3_nt: TGCGCCAGCAGCCAAGGGAGGGACGCGTACTACGAGCAGTACTTC
cdr3_aa: CASSQGRDAYYEQYF

v_call: TRBV29-1
d_call: NA
clone_size: NA
j_call: TRBJ2-7
cdr3_nt: TGCAGCGTTTACCTCCCTCGGGGACACAGCCGCTACGAGCAGTACTTC
cdr3_aa: CSVYLPRGHSRYEQYF

v_call: TRBV27
d_call: NA
clone_size: NA
j_call: TRBJ2-1
cdr3_nt: TGTGCCAGCAGTCTTTCCGGGATTAGCTCCTACAATGAGCAGTTCTTC
cdr3_aa: CASSLSGISSYNEQFF

v_call: TRBV6-1
d_call: NA
clone_size: NA
j_call: TRBJ1-2
cdr3_nt: TGTGCCAGCAGGGACTTCGACTATGGCTACACCTTC
cdr3_aa: CASRDFDYGYTF

v_call: TRBV4-3
d_call: TRBD2
clone_size: NA
j_call: TRBJ2-2
cdr3_nt: TGCGCCAGCAGCCAAGTTCTTCCCACTAGCGGGGCGAACACCGGGGAGCTGTTTTTT
cdr3_aa: CASSQVLPTSGANTGELFF

v_call: TRBV9
d_call: TRBD2
clone_size: NA
j_call: TRBJ2-5
cdr3_nt: TGTGCCAGCAGCCCGAGCACCAGCGGGAGGGCCGGGGAGACCCAGTACTTC
cdr3_aa: CASSPSTSGRAGETQYF

v_call: TRBV2
d_call: TRBD2
clone_size: NA
j_call: TRBJ2-7
cdr3_nt: TGTGCCAGCAGTGAGGGGACTAGCGGGAGGGCCTTTTACGAGCAGTACTTC
cdr3_aa: CASSEGTSGRAFYEQYF

v_call: TRBV4-3
d_call: TRBD1
clone_size: NA
j_call: TRBJ2-7
cdr3_nt: TGCGCCAGCAGCCAACGCCAGGGGGCGGGGGAGCAGTACTTC
cdr3_aa: CASSQRQGAGEQYF

v_call: TRBV27
d_call: TRBD2
clone_size: NA
j_call: TRBJ2-7
cdr3_nt: TGTGCCAGCATCCCGGGACTAGCGGGAGTCCACCCCTACGAGCAGTACTTC
cdr3_aa: CASIPGLAGVHPYEQYF

v_call: TRBV6-1
d_call: NA
clone_size: few
j_call: TRBJ2-7
cdr3_nt: TGTGCCAGCAGTGAAACAGGTGTAAGTCTCTGGCCCCTAAACTTC
cdr3_aa: CASSETGVSLWPLNF

v_call: TRBV5-8
d_call: NA
clone_size: once
j_call: TRBJ2-7
cdr3_nt: TGTGCCAGCCTAGCCCACAGGGAAACCTACGAGCAGTACTTC
cdr3_aa: CASLAHRETYEQYF

v_call: TRBV7-2
d_call: NA
clone_size: few
j_call: TRBJ2-2
cdr3_nt: TGTGCCAGCAGCTTAGTGAGACAGCCTCCGAACACCGGGGAGCTGTTTTTT
cdr3_aa: CASSLVRQPPNTGELFF

v_call: TRBV5-1
d_call: TRBD2
clone_size: NA
j_call: TRBJ2-3
cdr3_nt: TGCGCCAGCAGCTTATGGACTAGCGGGCGGATCACAGATACGCAGTATTTT
cdr3_aa: CASSLWTSGRITDTQYF

v_call: TRBV29-1
d_call: NA
clone_size: NA
j_call: TRBJ1-2
cdr3_nt: TGCAGCGTTGCAGGGGACTATGGCTACACCTTC
cdr3_aa: CSVAGDYGYTF

v_call: TRBV6-5
d_call: TRBD1
clone_size: NA
j_call: TRBJ1-1
cdr3_nt: TGTGCCAGCAGGGTCCCGGGACAGGGGGACGTGGCTTTCTTT
cdr3_aa: CASRVPGQGDVAFF

v_call: TRBV25-1
d_call: TRBD2
clone_size: NA
j_call: TRBJ2-3
cdr3_nt: TGTGCCAGCAGTGGGACTAGCGGCACAGATACGCAGTATTTT
cdr3_aa: CASSGTSGTDTQYF

v_call: TRBV30
d_call: TRBD1
clone_size: once
j_call: TRBJ2-7
cdr3_nt: TGTGCCTGGTCCTGTCGGGACAGGGGCACCCACTCCTACGAGCAGTACTTC
cdr3_aa: CAWSCRDRGTHSYEQYF

v_call: TRBV4-3
d_call: NA
clone_size: once
j_call: TRBJ1-1
cdr3_nt: TGCGCCAGCAGCCCCCTGGGGGGGCTGCGGACTGAAGCTTTCTTT
cdr3_aa: CASSPLGGLRTEAFF

v_call: TRBV5-8
d_call: TRBD1
clone_size: NA
j_call: TRBJ2-2
cdr3_nt: TGTGCCAGCAGCTTGGAAGGACAGGGGCCTTTGTCGCTGTTTTTT
cdr3_aa: CASSLEGQGPLSLFF

v_call: TRBV2
d_call: TRBD1
clone_size: NA
j_call: TRBJ1-5
cdr3_nt: TGTGCCAGCAGTGTAAACCCTAATAAGGGGGCGCATCAGCCCCAGCATTTT
cdr3_aa: CASSVNPNKGAHQPQHF

v_call: TRBV15
d_call: NA
clone_size: NA
j_call: TRBJ1-4
cdr3_nt: TGTGCCACCAGCACCAGAGGGGGGGGTAGGCGTGAAAAACTGTTTTTT
cdr3_aa: CATSTRGGGRREKLFF

v_call: TRBV4-2
d_call: NA
clone_size: once
j_call: TRBJ2-7
cdr3_nt: TGTGCCAGCAGCCAAGCTGAGGCCGGAGGCACAAAAAGGGAGCAGTACTTC
cdr3_aa: CASSQAEAGGTKREQYF

v_call: TRBV5-1
d_call: TRBD1
clone_size: NA
j_call: TRBJ1-5
cdr3_nt: TGCGCCAGCAGCTTAGGGACAGGGCCTAGCAATCAGCCCCAGCATTTT
cdr3_aa: CASSLGTGPSNQPQHF

v_call: TRBV30
d_call: TRBD2
clone_size: NA
j_call: TRBJ2-7
cdr3_nt: TGTGCCTGGAGTGTACCCCCGGGAGGGTCCTACGAGCAGTACTTC
cdr3_aa: CAWSVPPGGSYEQYF

v_call: TRBV27
d_call: NA
clone_size: NA
j_call: TRBJ2-3
cdr3_nt: TGTGCCAGCAGACTCGATGGGAGCGGGTACACAGATACGCAGTATTTT
cdr3_aa: CASRLDGSGYTDTQYF

v_call: TRBV27
d_call: TRBD1
clone_size: NA
j_call: TRBJ1-5
cdr3_nt: TGTGCCAGCAGGGGGACAGGGCCTAATCAGCCCCAGCATTTT
cdr3_aa: CASRGTGPNQPQHF

v_call: TRBV7-8
d_call: NA
clone_size: NA
j_call: TRBJ1-5
cdr3_nt: TGTGCCAGCAGCTTAGTTAACAATCAGCCCCAGCATTTT
cdr3_aa: CASSLVNNQPQHF

v_call: TRBV30
d_call: TRBD1
clone_size: NA
j_call: TRBJ2-3
cdr3_nt: TGTGCCACCCGACAGGGGAGCACAGATACGCAGTATTTT
cdr3_aa: CATRQGSTDTQYF

v_call: TRBV7-8
d_call: TRBD1
clone_size: NA
j_call: TRBJ1-5
cdr3_nt: TGTGCCAGCAGCCTCAAGGGGGGGGACAGGGGGGTATTTTCATATCAGCCCCAGCATTTT
cdr3_aa: CASSLKGGDRGVFSYQPQHF

v_call: TRBV21-1
d_call: NA
clone_size: NA
j_call: TRBJ2-7
cdr3_nt: TGTGCCAGCAGCAAAAGGACGGACAGGGGTAACTCCTACGAGCAGTACTTC
cdr3_aa: CASSKRTDRGNSYEQYF

v_call: TRBV19
d_call: NA
clone_size: NA
j_call: TRBJ1-4
cdr3_nt: TGTGCCAGTAGTCCCCCCGGGACTTACCACCTCTTGGAAAAACTGTTTTTT
cdr3_aa: CASSPPGTYHLLEKLFF

v_call: TRBV11-2
d_call: TRBD1
clone_size: NA
j_call: TRBJ2-2
cdr3_nt: TGTGCCAGCAGCTTAGCCAGGGGGCGTCTAGCGAACACCGGGGAGCTGTTTTTT
cdr3_aa: CASSLARGRLANTGELFF

v_call: TRBV20-1
d_call: NA
clone_size: once
j_call: TRBJ2-7
cdr3_nt: TGCAGTGCTGGGGGGGCCGGCGAGCAGTACTTC
cdr3_aa: CSAGGAGEQYF